This record covers a single T cell receptor (beta chain). It lacks a known antigen. No clone much larger than this one lies a single base away; base qualities are absent. The CDR3 regions of human TCRbeta chains were subjected to immunosequencing. The original pipeline was this. TCRs in the repertoires were compared against a reference library of SARS-CoV-2-specific TCRs that had been generated with the MIRA antigen-specificity platform. Breadth was defined as the fraction of unique TCRs that were SARS-CoV-2-associated, and depth was defined as the fraction of total T cells that were SARS-CoV-2-associated. Using the MIRA data, each spike-specific TCR was assigned both to the spike region to which the TCR was reactive and to a CD4 or CD8 class. Log10-transformed breadth and depth values were compared by one-way ANOVA with Sidak's multiple comparisons tests. In its TCRdb copy, this immuneACCESS table keeps in-frame sequences only and misses some clones. Where compared with another copy, unresolved V genes explain less than half of these, and the others have no known cause. From that table come the V and J calls and clone size; the DNA was used to work out D and trimming. The sample yields 150,000 to 200,000 clones; about 92% were counted once. The top ten clonotypes cover under 1.2% of the sample.

The sample is drawn from a study of T cell responses to AZD1222 COVID-19 vaccine (dated by TCRdb to the early 2020s). Notes on the research overall: TCR sequencing was performed for 233 trial participants, of whom 207 were given two doses of AZD1222 and some 26 were given two doses of MenACWY control vaccine. Trial participants were enrolled by age into subgroups of 18-55, 56-69 and 70-plus years, and roughly 150, 30 and 60 TCR-sequenced participants, respectively, were included in these subgroups. What the work shows at the level of the full study, not this receptor alone: The 56-69-year group was small, and its depth increase did not reach significance, likely because of low power. The whole spike protein was spanned by vaccine-associated CD4 TCRs, and dominant responses were seen in regions 160-218 and 743-854. Conclusions about previously exposed vaccinees are limited, since just five to seven AZD1222 recipients were seropositive for SARS-CoV-2 at baseline. Participants were mostly white British, with more females than males. The authors suggested clonal diversity may have been underestimated. No day 14 peak-response samples were available, so repertoires were characterized only after the peak T cell response. Spike-specific TCR breadth and depth rose significantly after two AZD1222 doses compared with day 0 and with MenACWY recipients. Epitopes outside the regions mutated in the B.1.351 and B.1.1.7 variants were reportedly recognized by nearly half of the unique spike-specific TCRs.

The time point label here, explained by the study, means: about 28 days (+/-7) after the second vaccine dose. AZD1222 recipients given second doses at about 4 weeks or at about 12 weeks were pooled, since spike-specific TCR depth and breadth were not found to differ between the two schedules. Samples from vaccinated people were obtained from the UK trials COV001 and COV002, which included a single-blind randomized controlled phase 2/3 trial of AZD1222 (ChAdOx1 nCoV-19) in healthy adults. For TCRbeta chain sequencing, PBMC samples were collected from trial participants at day 0 and at day 28 after the second dose. Trimming takes 6 bases from V and 0 bases from J, and the germline ends sit 15 bases apart. The CDR3, cysteine through phenylalanine, is 16 amino acids long. The only DNA kept is the CDR3, 48 bases in frame from the first base. The CDR1 and CDR2 encoded by the germline V gene are SNHLY and FYNNEI.

This TCR was recovered from an adult who received the AZD1222 COVID-19 vaccine. The chain couples TRBV2 to TRBJ1-5; the D segment could be TRBD1, given 5 matching bases. The sample was peripheral blood, taken 28 days after the second AZD1222 dose. CDR3 protein: CASRRGGRDSNQPQHF. The DNA sequence is given as TGTGCCAGCAGGAGGGGCGGACGTGATAGCAATCAGCCCCAGCATTTT.